This T cell receptor (beta chain) emerged from a study of T cells in Graves' hyperthyroidism and ophthalmopathy. Germline-derived CDR1 and CDR2 are SGHVS and FQNEAQ. V was shortened by 7 bases and J by 6 bases, with 9 bases between the two germline ends. CDR3 length equals 12 residues. This clonotype came up many times. Its antigen remains unknown. Study-wide results and caveats: Most clonotypes that expanded in the thyroid above 0.001 also showed up in blood. The model identified upcoming ophthalmopathy a median approximately 6.5 months ahead of onset. Separation of ophthalmopathy from stable hyperthyroidism was achieved by a 13 V-J model.

There were TCR beta CDR3 regions amplified from RNA transcripts. The HTBI primer set drove a first-round RT-PCR of the TCR CDR3. From the multiplex PCR reads, TCRdb called clonotypes with MiXCR, one entry per CDR3 protein. The data contain almost 600,000 distinct CDR3 sequences, roughly 46% of them singletons. The receptor was derived from a woman aged 18-30 years with Graves' hyperthyroidism. What was sequenced was peripheral blood or thyroid tissue (not recorded which). This rearrangement joins TRBV7-8 to TRBJ2-2; a weak D match, TRBD2 (5 bases). CDR3 region: CASTWEPGELFF. The CDR3 bases are TGTGCCAGCACGTGGGAGCCCGGGGAGCTGTTTTTT.